This T cell receptor (beta chain) was profiled in a study of blood T cell repertoires in COVID-19. About the study: The origin of the acute and convalescent COVID-19 samples was the United States, Italy and Spain.

Per the original methods: How many nucleated cells were present was estimated from reference gene primer amplification. The repertoire was sequenced with immunoSEQ multiplex PCR; TCRdb's copy has only in-frame clones and lacks some. V and J calls and clone size are those listed in that table; D and trimming were worked out from the DNA. The table records around 160,000 clones, 80% of them present only once. CDR1 is LNHDA and CDR2 is SQIVND in the germline V gene (reference sequence). CDR3 length: 14 residues. V lost 7 bases and J lost 0, with 10 bases in between. This study enrolled people aged about 18 to 100 from around 26 US geographic areas.

Input material: PBMCs or T cells enriched from blood (not recorded which). The clonotype comes from a woman in her sixties or seventies who had recovered from COVID-19. The J gene is TRBJ1-5, the V gene TRBV19; D gene uncertain. CDR3 residues: CASTGRLSNQPQHF. CDR3 in DNA: TGTGCCAGTACTGGGAGGCTTAGCAATCAGCCCCAGCATTTT.